This TCR beta chain was retrieved from a study of blood T cell repertoires in COVID-19. This clone was recorded a few times. This CDR3 has 16 residues. Trimming took 1 base from V and 2 from J; bases not matched to a gene: 5. The germline V gene has CDR1 SGHTA and CDR2 FQGNSA. Here immunoSEQ multiplex PCR was the method, and the copy in TCRdb shows in-frame clones only, minus some. Seen here are about 80,000 clones, 60% to 80% observed once, and the top ten hold around 33%. The receptor was isolated from a man in his sixties with COVID-19, enrolled during active disease. The chain has TRBV7-2 and TRBJ2-4; 7 nucleotides agree with TRBD1. Material for sequencing was peripheral blood. CDR3 sequence: CASSLVAGGTKNIQYF. CDR3 nucleotides: TGTGCCAGCAGCTTAGTGGCAGGGGGTACCAAAAACATTCAGTACTTC.